This TCR beta chain was recorded in a study of cytomegalovirus exposure and HLA in healthy donors. Germline-derived CDR1 and CDR2 are MDHEN and SYDVKM. Trimming stripped 10 bases from V and 4 bases from J, with 10 bases between. The length of the CDR3 is 11 residues. Vbeta (60) and Jbeta (13) primers were used in the PCR. In the original workflow: Later analysis identified roughly 82 million unique TCR beta chains, about 10 million shared. Sequencing used immunoSEQ multiplex PCR; TCRdb keeps in-frame clones, though not all of them. From that table come the V and J calls and clone size; the DNA was used to work out D and trimming. Of 110,000 to 150,000 clones in the sample, roughly 80% were seen once. A remark on this clone: Antigen specificity is unknown.

Whole-study results and caveats: What a later analysis reportedly showed was that an Asian-associated ancestry cluster had fewer N-insertions than the roughly 670-donor mean.

This clonotype was sampled from a boy aged 2 to 10 in good health and CMV-seronegative. Sequenced sample: PBMCs. The chain couples TRBV28 to TRBJ1-1; D is undetermined. Written as DNA, the CDR3 is TGTGCCACCCGGGTCCCCACTGAAGCTTTCTTT. This translates into CATRVPTEAFF.